Shown below are 19 T cell receptor beta chains from a single sample sequenced in a study of OX40 agonist ivuxolimab in advanced cancers. Libraries were built with the immunoSEQ multiplex PCR assay. TCRdb carries this immuneACCESS record with in-frame sequences only. Its versions omit some clonotypes, under half of them owing to an unresolved V gene in the studies checked, with the rest unexplained. Present in this sample are about 150,000 clones, roughly 94% of which were seen just once. The leading ten clones occupy just over 0.3% of the sample. Material: CD4+ or CD8+ T cells sorted from blood, obtained in a trial of the OX40 agonist ivuxolimab. The receptors come from an adult with an advanced solid tumor such as melanoma, head and neck, liver or kidney cancer.

This clone was recorded once. V gene TRBV5-8 combines with J gene TRBJ1-5; 10 bases align to TRBD1. With V trimmed by 2 bases and J by 6 bases, 5 bases remained unmatched. The length of the CDR3 is 15 residues. From germline, CDR1 is SGHTS and CDR2 YDEGEE. The CDR3 region has the DNA TGTGCCAGCAGCTTACCGGGACAGGGGACTCAGCCCCAGCATTTT. It translates to CASSLPGQGTQPQHF.

This rearrangement joins TRBV6-1 to TRBJ1-2; unclear D gene. Germline CDR1 is MNHNS and CDR2 is SASEGT. The ends were cut back, 6 bases at V and 5 bases at J, with 13 bases in the middle. This CDR3 has 13 residues. CDR3 sequence reads: CASSFDTGYGYTF. The CDR3 DNA sequence: TGTGCCAGCAGCTTTGATACGGGGTATGGCTACACCTTC.

The DNA for the CDR3 is TGTGCCAGCAGCTTAGCGGGAGTTGACTATGGCTACACCTTC. Translating gives CASSLAGVDYGYTF. V usage is TRBV7-2 and J usage is TRBJ1-2; D is ambiguous. CDR1 and CDR2 from the germline V gene are SGHTA and FQGNSA. V lost 0 bases to trimming and J lost 3 bases, with 8 bases between them. CDR3 length: 14 residues. The whole variable domain, filled in from reference TRBV7-2 and TRBJ1-2, reads GAGVSQSPSNKVTEKGKDVELRCDPISGHTALYWYRQSLGQGLEFLIYFQGNSAPDKSGLPSDRFSAERTGGSVSTLTIQRTQQEDSAVYLCASSLAGVDYGYTFGSGTRLTVV.

This clone came up once. The chain is built from TRBV11-3 and TRBJ1-5; no firm D call. This CDR3 has 16 residues. The ends were cut back, 1 base at V and 4 bases at J, with 14 bases in the middle. Germline-derived CDR1 and CDR2 are SGHNT and YENEEA. CDR3 sequence (DNA): TGTGCCAGCAGCTTAGCGCCCGGGCCACCTAATCAGCCCCAGCATTTT. Translating gives CASSLAPGPPNQPQHF.

CDR3 in amino acids: CASSEVATHTEAFF. CDR3 in DNA: TGTGCCAGCAGTGAGGTCGCGACCCACACTGAAGCTTTCTTT. The chain carries TRBV2 and TRBJ1-1; D remains unclear. CDR3 length: 14 residues. The V gene lost 3 bases and the J gene lost 3 bases, with 11 bases spanning the gap. Germline V gene data show CDR1 as SNHLY and CDR2 as FYNNEI.

The chain uses TRBV7-9 and TRBJ1-2; D may be TRBD1 (6 bases). V was cut by 4 bases and J by 2 bases, with 8 bases left in between. Germline V gene sequence: CDR1 SEHNR, CDR2 FQNEAQ (reference sequence). The CDR3 is 13 residues long. Here the CDR3 DNA reads TGTGCCAGCAGCTCTCAGGGGAACTATGGCTACACCTTC. Amino acid sequence: CASSSQGNYGYTF.

This chain uses TRBV28 with TRBJ2-7, with 8 nucleotides matching TRBD2. The V gene's germline CDR1 is MDHEN and CDR2 SYDVKM. The CDR3 consists of 15 residues. Losses at the gene ends were 1 base for V and 7 bases for J; bases not matched to a gene: 9. CDR3 amino acids: CASSLSGLGSREQYF. CDR3 nucleotides: TGTGCCAGCAGTTTATCGGGACTAGGTAGTAGGGAGCAGTACTTC.

This clone was seen more than once but under ten times. V is TRBV18 and J is TRBJ1-3, with D unclear. The CDR3 sequence is 14 residues long. Germline CDR1 reads KGHSH; CDR2 reads LQKENI. Trimming stripped 6 bases from V and 4 bases from J, with 13 bases between. The CDR3 DNA follows: TGTGCCAGCTCCCCAACAACGGGGGGAAACACCATATATTTT. Protein: CASSPTTGGNTIYF.

This chain connects TRBV18 to TRBJ1-5, with D tentatively TRBD1 (6 bases). V dropped 3 bases and J dropped 6 bases, with 21 bases sitting between them. The germline CDR1 and CDR2 sequences are KGHSH and LQKENI. CDR3 length equals 17 residues. The CDR3: CASSPASGTTGIQPQHF. The CDR3 coding sequence is TGTGCCAGCTCACCTGCCTCCGGGACAACTGGGATTCAGCCCCAGCATTTT.

The rearrangement joins TRBV27 to TRBJ1-5; 9 bases map to TRBD1. The CDR3 covers 13 residues. Trimming cost V 4 bases and J 7 bases; bases outside gene matches: 2. Germline CDR1 and CDR2: MNHEY and SMNVEV (reference sequence). The CDR3 is CASSSTGGQPQHF. The CDR3 DNA reads TGTGCCAGCAGTTCGACAGGGGGACAGCCCCAGCATTTT.

V usage is TRBV6-1 and J usage is TRBJ2-7; D unclear. CDR1 and CDR2 (germline): MNHNS, SASEGT. Trimming stripped 0 bases from V and 2 bases from J, with 2 bases between. The CDR3 has 12 amino acids. The CDR3 bases are TGTGCCAGCAGTGAAGCTCCCTACGAGCAGTACTTC. Protein sequence: CASSEAPYEQYF.

The V call is TRBV7-2, the J call TRBJ2-6; no reliable D call. Germline lookup yields CDR1 SGHTA and CDR2 FQGNSA. CDR3 length equals 16 residues. V lost 5 bases and J lost 4, with 15 bases in between. CDR3: CASSPLRVAGANVLTF. CDR3 DNA: TGTGCCAGCAGCCCCCTCCGGGTGGCCGGGGCCAACGTCCTGACTTTC.

This chain uses TRBV4-3 with TRBJ1-2, with no clear D. CDR1 and CDR2 from the germline V gene are LGHNA and YSLEER. V was pared by 0 bases and J by 7 bases, with 15 bases between. This CDR3 is built from 15 residues. CDR3 amino acids: CASSQEISRRGGYTF. In DNA, the CDR3 is TGCGCCAGCAGCCAAGAGATCTCCAGGCGCGGTGGCTACACCTTC.

The table lists this clone with a count of one. Written as DNA, the CDR3 is TGTGCCAGCAGCCAAGTGGGGGATGAAGCTTTCTTT. Encoded protein: CASSQVGDEAFF. This chain uses TRBV4-2 with TRBJ1-1; D perhaps matches TRBD1 (5 bases). Trimming stripped 1 base from V and 7 bases from J, with 7 bases between. The CDR3 extends over 12 amino acids. Germline assignment: CDR1 LGHNA and CDR2 YNFKEQ.

The V and J genes are TRBV7-2 and TRBJ1-5; no clear D. V lost 1 base and J lost 0, with 7 bases in between. CDR1 and CDR2 (germline): SGHTA, FQGNSA. The CDR3 covers 15 residues. The CDR3 bases are TGTGCCAGCAGCTTAGGTCAGAATAGCAATCAGCCCCAGCATTTT. Translated: CASSLGQNSNQPQHF.

V and J are TRBV7-2 and TRBJ2-2; 9 bases fit TRBD2. The CDR3 spans 19 residues. The germline gives CDR1 SGHTA, CDR2 FQGNSA. The J segment lost 1 base and the V segment lost 2 bases, leaving 11 bases of the junction unmatched. In nucleotides, the CDR3 is TGTGCCAGCAGCTTACGTCGGCTAGCGGGGACACTGAACACCGGGGAGCTGTTTTTT. This sequence encodes CASSLRRLAGTLNTGELFF.

The chain links TRBV29-1 to TRBJ1-2, with a weak D call TRBD1 (6 bases). Trimming shortened V by 5 bases and J by 5 bases, and 21 bases separated the two germline ends. In germline, CDR1 is SQVTM, CDR2 ANQGSEA. This CDR3 has 15 amino acids. The DNA for the CDR3 is TGCAGCGTTCACTTAGTAAAGGGACAAAAATATGGCTACACCTTC. This translates into CSVHLVKGQKYGYTF.

V usage is TRBV18 and J usage is TRBJ2-5; D perhaps matches TRBD1 (6 bases). The CDR3 runs to 16 residues. Trimming cost V 0 bases and J 4 bases, with 15 bases left between them. Per the germline V gene, CDR1 is KGHSH and CDR2 is LQKENI. CDR3 sequence reads: CASSPPQGRTSETQYF. The CDR3 DNA sequence: TGTGCCAGCTCACCACCACAGGGCCGGACCTCAGAGACCCAGTACTTC.

The chain is built from TRBV4-2 and TRBJ2-7; D is possibly TRBD1 or TRBD2 (5 bases each). The CDR3 runs to 14 residues. Trimming pared 4 bases from V and 6 bases from J, leaving 16 bases between. Germline-derived CDR1 and CDR2 are LGHNA and YNFKEQ. CDR3 sequence reads: CASSPGTGSSEQYF. The CDR3 DNA reads as TGTGCCAGCAGCCCCGGGACGGGAAGCTCCGAGCAGTACTTC.